This record concerns one TCR beta chain sequence. The sample belongs to a study of cytomegalovirus exposure and HLA in healthy donors. This CDR3 region has 14 residues. Both 60 Vbeta primers and 13 Jbeta primers went into the PCR. Only in-frame clones appear in the TCRdb table, and some are missing; sequencing was by immunoSEQ multiplex PCR. The data hold around 200,000 clones, with 70% to 85% observed a single time. The specimen was PBMCs. The genes are TRBV21-1 and TRBJ2-7; the listed D gene, TRBD2, was not tested against the DNA. TRBV21-1 is designated a pseudogene. This TCR derives from a woman in her 40s in good health and CMV-seronegative. This CDR3 reads CASPTLAGGYEQYF. In DNA form, the CDR3 reads TGTGCCAGCCCTACACTAGCGGGGGGTTACGAGCAGTACTTC.